The TCR beta chain under discussion was sequenced for a study of T cell responses to AZD1222 COVID-19 vaccine. Study as a whole: Pooling was applied to second doses at about 4 or about 12 weeks.

CDR1 is SGHVS, CDR2 FNYEAQ, per germline. The V gene end was trimmed by 4 bases and the J gene end by 5 bases; junction bases not matched to a gene: 6. The CDR3 covers 15 residues. Data came from immunoSEQ multiplex PCR; TCRdb stores just in-frame clones and leaves some out. The sample yields around 110,000 clones, 80% to 90% seen once. Sequences were derived from peripheral blood, sampled on day 0 of AZD1222 vaccination. V usage is TRBV7-6 and J usage is TRBJ1-1; 11 bases fit TRBD1. The sequence derives from an adult in good health. The DNA of the CDR3 is TGTGCCAGCAGCTCTGGGACAGGGGGGGGAACTGAAGCTTTCTTT. Its translation: CASSSGTGGGTEAFF.